What follows are 18 T cell receptor beta chains derived from one specimen sequenced in a study of cytomegalovirus exposure and HLA in healthy donors (dated by TCRdb to 2016 to 2017). Library preparation was by the immunoSEQ multiplex PCR assay. The source is immuneACCESS, and TCRdb retained only in-frame sequences with V and J called. Part of the clones is not carried over; for the studies checked, unresolved V genes explain less than half of this, and the remainder is unexplained. The sample has approximately 39,000 clones on record, about 93% of them singletons. The ten largest clones add up to 3.3% of the sample. The sequenced sample was PBMCs. The receptors shown here come from a man between 18 and 35 years old in good health and CMV-seronegative.

The V gene is TRBV7-3, the J gene TRBJ2-3; the D gene is possibly TRBD2 (6 bases). V lost 0 bases and J lost 4, with 11 bases in between. The CDR3 is 15 amino acids. The V gene's germline CDR1 is SGHTA and CDR2 FQGTGA. Here the CDR3 reads CASSLTPSDADTQYF. CDR3 sequence (DNA): TGTGCCAGCAGCTTAACTCCTAGCGATGCAGATACGCAGTATTTT.

The chain recombines TRBV4-2 with TRBJ1-6, with D tentatively TRBD1 (5 bases). Trimming took 0 bases from V and 10 from J, leaving 10 bases between them. The CDR3 has 14 amino acids. Germline V gives CDR1 LGHNA, CDR2 YNFKEQ. The CDR3 sequence: CASSQDPTDSPLHF. CDR3 nucleotides: TGTGCCAGCAGCCAAGATCCGACAGACTCACCCCTCCACTTT.

The V and J genes are TRBV7-3 and TRBJ1-2; a possible D gene is TRBD1 (5 bases). The CDR3 loop spans 14 amino acids. Trimming stripped 5 bases from V and 3 bases from J, with 13 bases between. Germline V lookup: CDR1 SGHTA, CDR2 FQGTGA. The CDR3 nucleotides read TGTGCCAGCAGCCCATACGGGGGAGACTATGGCTACACCTTC. It specifies CASSPYGGDYGYTF.

The chain employs TRBV5-4 and TRBJ2-1; no definite D call. V was trimmed by 2 bases and J by 2 bases, leaving 14 bases between them. The CDR3 is 16 amino acids. The germline gives CDR1 SGHNT, CDR2 YYREEE (reference sequence). CDR3 protein: CASSFSSAAPYNEQFF. The CDR3 DNA reads as TGTGCCAGCAGCTTCTCAAGCGCTGCTCCCTACAATGAGCAGTTCTTC.

The chain has TRBV7-8 and TRBJ2-6, with D perhaps TRBD2 (5 bases). Germline V gene lookup returns CDR1 SGHVS and CDR2 FQNEAQ. V gave up 8 bases and J gave up 0 bases, with 8 bases separating them. The CDR3 is 14 amino acids. CDR3 coding DNA: TGTGCCAGCTTCGGGGACTCTGGGGCCAACGTCCTGACTTTC. Protein product: CASFGDSGANVLTF.

The chain employs TRBV7-3 and TRBJ2-7; 15 nucleotides line up with TRBD2. The V segment lost 4 bases and the J segment 6 bases; nucleotides outside the gene matches: 7. Germline V gives CDR1 SGHTA, CDR2 FQGTGA. This CDR3 region has 16 residues. This CDR3 reads CASSSGLAGGPLEQYF. The CDR3 DNA reads as TGTGCCAGCAGCTCGGGACTAGCGGGGGGACCTCTCGAGCAGTACTTC.

The chain recombines TRBV29-1 with TRBJ1-3, with D unresolved. The CDR3 is made up of 15 amino acids. Trimming took off 0 bases at V and 0 bases at J, with 9 bases between the two ends. Per the germline V gene, CDR1 is SQVTM and CDR2 is ANQGSEA. CDR3 DNA: TGCAGCGTTGAAGATCCCAGGCTCTCTGGAAACACCATATATTTT. Translation gives CSVEDPRLSGNTIYF.

V and J are TRBV6-1 and TRBJ2-7, with a tentative D call TRBD1 (6 bases). The CDR3 length is 12 residues. CDR1 is MNHNS, CDR2 SASEGT, per germline. Trimming cost V 6 bases and J 4 bases, with 10 bases left between them. This chain's CDR3 is CASRPRGYEQYF. The CDR3 DNA follows: TGTGCCAGCAGGCCAAGGGGGTACGAGCAGTACTTC.

This clone came up once. This chain joins TRBV2 and TRBJ2-7; possible D gene TRBD1, 6 bases. Trimming removed 5 bases from V and 1 base from J, with 12 bases in between. CDR1 SNHLY and CDR2 FYNNEI come from the germline V gene. The CDR3 extends over 14 amino acids. This chain's CDR3 is CASSSRTESYEQYF. The CDR3, as DNA: TGTGCCAGCAGTTCTCGGACAGAATCCTACGAGCAGTACTTC.

The CDR3 loop reads CASSAGQQETQYF. The CDR3 region has the DNA TGCGCCAGCAGCGCGGGGCAGCAAGAGACCCAGTACTTC. The V gene is TRBV5-1, the J gene TRBJ2-5, with D possibly TRBD2 on 6 matching bases. Germline assignment: CDR1 SGHRS and CDR2 YFSETQ. V was cut by 4 bases and J by 2 bases, with 9 bases left in between. The CDR3 is 13 amino acids.

The chain is built from TRBV19 and TRBJ2-7; TRBD2 might be the D (6 bases). The V end was cut by 0 bases, the J end by 4 bases, with 10 bases between. Germline V gives CDR1 LNHDA, CDR2 SQIVND (reference sequence). The CDR3 contains 14 residues. CDR3 sequence reads: CASSIDPGTYEQYF. The CDR3 DNA sequence: TGTGCCAGTAGTATAGATCCCGGGACTTACGAGCAGTACTTC.

V usage is TRBV5-4 and J usage is TRBJ2-7; TRBD1 might be the D (6 bases). The V gene lost 6 bases and the J gene lost 1 base, with 14 bases spanning the gap. Germline V gives CDR1 SGHNT, CDR2 YYREEE (reference sequence). CDR3 length equals 14 residues. CDR3 coding DNA: TGTGCCAGCAACTCGGACAGTGCTTCCTACGAGCAGTACTTC. It translates to CASNSDSASYEQYF.

V usage is TRBV6-6 and J usage is TRBJ1-5; 7 bases fit TRBD1. Unmatched junction bases numbered 8, after V lost 6 bases and J lost 6 bases. The CDR3 has 14 residues. From germline, CDR1 is MNHNY and CDR2 SVGAGI (reference sequence). The CDR3 sequence: CASRPGQVGQPQHF. CDR3 bases: TGTGCCAGCAGACCTGGACAGGTCGGTCAGCCCCAGCATTTT.

V is TRBV18 and J is TRBJ2-5; 9 nucleotides agree with TRBD1. V was clipped by 3 bases and J by 5 bases; unmatched bases: 4. The CDR3 has 14 amino acids. Germline V gene lookup returns CDR1 KGHSH and CDR2 LQKENI. This CDR3 reads CASSPGQGGETQYF. Written as DNA, the CDR3 is TGTGCCAGCTCACCGGGACAGGGTGGGGAGACCCAGTACTTC.

This clone was seen a single time. This chain connects TRBV5-4 to TRBJ2-1; 11 bases match TRBD2. Per the germline V gene, CDR1 is SGHNT and CDR2 is YYREEE (reference sequence). The CDR3 is made up of 16 amino acids. J was trimmed by 9 bases and V by 4 bases; bases with no gene match: 12. CDR3 region: CASSRRLAGKVGEQFF. The CDR3 DNA reads as TGTGCCAGCAGCCGAAGACTAGCGGGAAAAGTCGGTGAGCAGTTCTTC.

The chain uses TRBV7-8 and TRBJ2-1, with a tentative D call TRBD2 (6 bases). This CDR3 is built from 19 residues. Per germline, CDR1 SGHVS and CDR2 FQNEAQ. Trimming took off 5 bases at V and 0 bases at J, with 23 bases between the two ends. Here the CDR3 reads CASSPVVAGSPGSYNEQFF. The CDR3 DNA reads TGTGCCAGCAGCCCCGTTGTCGCGGGAAGCCCCGGCTCCTACAATGAGCAGTTCTTC.

The chain is built from TRBV5-1 and TRBJ2-5, with D possibly being TRBD1 (6 bases). CDR1 is SGHRS, CDR2 YFSETQ, per germline. V lost 3 bases, J lost 1 base, and 13 bases lay in between. This CDR3 spans 15 amino acids. CDR3 DNA: TGCGCCAGCAGCTCTCAACAGGGCTTCCAAGAGACCCAGTACTTC. The encoded protein is CASSSQQGFQETQYF.

The gene calls are TRBV2 and TRBJ2-7; 11 bases agree with TRBD1. The CDR3 length is 16 residues. Germline V gene sequence: CDR1 SNHLY, CDR2 FYNNEI. V lost 7 bases, J lost 3 bases, and 11 bases stayed unmatched. CDR3 bases: TGTGCCAGCACCCGGGACAGGGGGAATTCATTCTACGAGCAGTACTTC. Protein product: CASTRDRGNSFYEQYF.